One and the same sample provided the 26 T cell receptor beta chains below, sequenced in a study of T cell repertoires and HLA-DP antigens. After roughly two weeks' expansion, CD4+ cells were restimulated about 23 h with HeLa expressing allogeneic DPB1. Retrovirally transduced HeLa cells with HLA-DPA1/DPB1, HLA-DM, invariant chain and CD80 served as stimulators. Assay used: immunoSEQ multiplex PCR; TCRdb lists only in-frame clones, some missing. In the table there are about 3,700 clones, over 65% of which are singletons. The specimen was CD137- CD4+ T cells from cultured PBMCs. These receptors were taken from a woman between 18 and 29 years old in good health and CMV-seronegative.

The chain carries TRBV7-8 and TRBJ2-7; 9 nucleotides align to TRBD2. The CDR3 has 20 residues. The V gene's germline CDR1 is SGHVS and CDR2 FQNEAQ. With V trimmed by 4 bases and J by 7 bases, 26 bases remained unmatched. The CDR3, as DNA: TGTGCCAGCAGCTCGGACCCCGGGACAGTTGGACTAGCGCGATCGGGGGAGCAGTACTTC. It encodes CASSSDPGTVGLARSGEQYF.

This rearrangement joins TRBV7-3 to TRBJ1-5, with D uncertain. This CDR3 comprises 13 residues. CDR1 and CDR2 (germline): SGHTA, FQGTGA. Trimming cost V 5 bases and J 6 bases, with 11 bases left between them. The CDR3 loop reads CASSLRGRQPQHF. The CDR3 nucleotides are TGTGCCAGCAGCCTACGAGGACGTCAGCCCCAGCATTTT. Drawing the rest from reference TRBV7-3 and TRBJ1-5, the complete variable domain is GAGVSQTPSNKVTEKGKYVELRCDPISGHTALYWYRQSLGQGPEFLIYFQGTGAADDSGLPNDRFFAVRPEGSVSTLKIQRTERGDSAVYLCASSLRGRQPQHFGDGTRLSIL.

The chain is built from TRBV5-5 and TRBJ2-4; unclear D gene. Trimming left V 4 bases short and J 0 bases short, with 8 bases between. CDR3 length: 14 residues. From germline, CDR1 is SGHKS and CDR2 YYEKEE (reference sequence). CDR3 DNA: TGTGCCAGCAGCCTAGAGATAGCCAAAAACATTCAGTACTTC. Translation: CASSLEIAKNIQYF.

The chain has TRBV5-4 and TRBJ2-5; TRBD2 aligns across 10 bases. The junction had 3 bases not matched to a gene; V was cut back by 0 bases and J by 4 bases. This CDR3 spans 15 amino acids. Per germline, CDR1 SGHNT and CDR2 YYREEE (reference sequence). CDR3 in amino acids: CASSLVSGGGETQYF. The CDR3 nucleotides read TGTGCCAGCAGCTTGGTGAGCGGGGGGGGAGAGACCCAGTACTTC. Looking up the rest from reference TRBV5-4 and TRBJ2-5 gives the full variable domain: ETGVTQSPTHLIKTRGQQVTLRCSSQSGHNTVSWYQQALGQGPQFIFQYYREEENGRGNFPPRFSGLQFPNYSSELNVNALELDDSALYLCASSLVSGGGETQYFGPGTRLLVL.

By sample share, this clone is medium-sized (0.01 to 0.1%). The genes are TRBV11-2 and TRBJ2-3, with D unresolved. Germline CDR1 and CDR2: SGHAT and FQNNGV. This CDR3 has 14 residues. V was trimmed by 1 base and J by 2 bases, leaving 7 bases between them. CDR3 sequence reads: CASSLGSATDTQYF. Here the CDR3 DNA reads TGTGCCAGCAGCTTAGGGTCGGCCACAGATACGCAGTATTTT.

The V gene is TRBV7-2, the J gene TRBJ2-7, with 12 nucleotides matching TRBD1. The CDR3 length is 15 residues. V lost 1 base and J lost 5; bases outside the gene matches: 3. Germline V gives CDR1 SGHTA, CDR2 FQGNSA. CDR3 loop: CASSLGGTGGHEQYF. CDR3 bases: TGTGCCAGCAGCTTAGGCGGGACAGGGGGCCACGAGCAGTACTTC. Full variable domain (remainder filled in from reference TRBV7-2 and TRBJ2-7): GAGVSQSPSNKVTEKGKDVELRCDPISGHTALYWYRQSLGQGLEFLIYFQGNSAPDKSGLPSDRFSAERTGGSVSTLTIQRTQQEDSAVYLCASSLGGTGGHEQYFGPGTRLTVT.

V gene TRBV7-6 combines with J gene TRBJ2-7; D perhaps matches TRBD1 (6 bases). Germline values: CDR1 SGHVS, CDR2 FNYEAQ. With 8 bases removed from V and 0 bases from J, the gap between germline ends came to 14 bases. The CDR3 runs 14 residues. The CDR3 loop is CASAPTGPSYEQYV. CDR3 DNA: TGTGCCAGCGCCCCCACAGGGCCCTCCTACGAGCAGTACGTC.

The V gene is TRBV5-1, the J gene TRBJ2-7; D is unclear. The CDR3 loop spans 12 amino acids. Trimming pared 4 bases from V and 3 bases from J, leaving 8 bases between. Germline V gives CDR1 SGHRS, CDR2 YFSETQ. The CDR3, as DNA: TGCGCCAGCAGCCGAAGACGCTACGAGCAGTACTTC. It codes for CASSRRRYEQYF.

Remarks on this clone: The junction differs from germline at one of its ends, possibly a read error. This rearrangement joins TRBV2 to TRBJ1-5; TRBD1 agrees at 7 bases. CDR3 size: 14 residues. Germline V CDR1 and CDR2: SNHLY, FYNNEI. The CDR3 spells CASQGVRGNQSQHF. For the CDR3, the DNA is TGTGCCAGCCAGGGGGTTAGGGGCAATCAGTCCCAGCATTTT.

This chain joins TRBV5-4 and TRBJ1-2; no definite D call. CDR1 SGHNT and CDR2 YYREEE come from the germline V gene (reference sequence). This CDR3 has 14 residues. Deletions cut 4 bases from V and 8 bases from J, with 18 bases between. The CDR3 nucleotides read TGTGCCAGCAGCCATGGTCCGGGCCGCGAGGGCTACACCTTC. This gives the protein CASSHGPGREGYTF. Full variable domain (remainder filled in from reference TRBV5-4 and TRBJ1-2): ETGVTQSPTHLIKTRGQQVTLRCSSQSGHNTVSWYQQALGQGPQFIFQYYREEENGRGNFPPRFSGLQFPNYSSELNVNALELDDSALYLCASSHGPGREGYTFGSGTRLTVV.

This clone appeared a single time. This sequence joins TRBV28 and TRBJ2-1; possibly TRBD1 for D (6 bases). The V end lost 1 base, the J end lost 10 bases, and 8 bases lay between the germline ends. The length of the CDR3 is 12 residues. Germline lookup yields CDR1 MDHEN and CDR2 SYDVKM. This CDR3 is CASSLLTGEQFF. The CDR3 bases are TGTGCCAGCAGTTTATTAACAGGGGAGCAGTTCTTC.

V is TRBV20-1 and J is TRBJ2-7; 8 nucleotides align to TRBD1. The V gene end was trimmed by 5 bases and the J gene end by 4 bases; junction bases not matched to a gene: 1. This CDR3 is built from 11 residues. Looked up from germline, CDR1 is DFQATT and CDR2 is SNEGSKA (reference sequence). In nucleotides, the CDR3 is TGCAGTGCTGGACAGGGTTACGAGCAGTACGTC. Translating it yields CSAGQGYEQYV.

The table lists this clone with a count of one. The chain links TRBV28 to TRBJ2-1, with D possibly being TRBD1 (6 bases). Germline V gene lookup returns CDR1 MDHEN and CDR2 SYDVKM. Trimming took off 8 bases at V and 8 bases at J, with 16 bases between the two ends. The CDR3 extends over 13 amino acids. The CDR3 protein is CASRPGTMDEQFF. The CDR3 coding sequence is TGTGCCAGCCGCCCGGGGACAATGGATGAGCAGTTCTTC.

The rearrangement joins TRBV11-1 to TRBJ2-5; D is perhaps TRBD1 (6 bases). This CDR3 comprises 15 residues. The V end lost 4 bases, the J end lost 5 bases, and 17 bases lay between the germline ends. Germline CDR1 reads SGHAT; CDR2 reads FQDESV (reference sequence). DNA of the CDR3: TGTGCCAGCAGCTCGCCATCAGGGGTGGGGGAGACCCAGTACTTC. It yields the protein CASSSPSGVGETQYF.

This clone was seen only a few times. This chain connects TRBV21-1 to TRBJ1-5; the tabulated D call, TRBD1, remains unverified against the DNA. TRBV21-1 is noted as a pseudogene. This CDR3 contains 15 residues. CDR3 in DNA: TGCCCGACGGGACAGATAGCAGGAGGCAATCAGCCCCAGCATTTT. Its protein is CPTGQIAGGNQPQHF.

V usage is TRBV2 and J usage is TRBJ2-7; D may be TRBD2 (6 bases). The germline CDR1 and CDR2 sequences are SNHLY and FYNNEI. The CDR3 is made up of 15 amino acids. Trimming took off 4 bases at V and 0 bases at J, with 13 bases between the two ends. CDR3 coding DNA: TGTGCCAGCAGTGGAGCGGGTTCACCCTCCTACGAGCAGTACTTC. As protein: CASSGAGSPSYEQYF.

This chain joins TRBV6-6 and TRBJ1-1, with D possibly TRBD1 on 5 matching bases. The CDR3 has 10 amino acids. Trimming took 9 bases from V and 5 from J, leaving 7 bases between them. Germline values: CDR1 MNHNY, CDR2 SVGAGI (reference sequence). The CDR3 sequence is CARRGTEAFF. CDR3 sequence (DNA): TGTGCCAGGCGGGGGACTGAAGCTTTCTTT.

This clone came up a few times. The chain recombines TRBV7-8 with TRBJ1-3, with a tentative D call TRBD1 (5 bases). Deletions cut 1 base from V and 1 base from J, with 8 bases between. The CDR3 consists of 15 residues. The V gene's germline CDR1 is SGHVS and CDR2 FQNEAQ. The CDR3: CASSLGGGSGNTIYF. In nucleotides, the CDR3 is TGTGCCAGCAGCTTAGGTGGGGGATCTGGAAACACCATATATTTT. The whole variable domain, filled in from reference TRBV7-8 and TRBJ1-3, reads GAGVSQSPRYKVAKRGQDVALRCDPISGHVSLFWYQQALGQGPEFLTYFQNEAQLDKSGLPSDRFFAERPEGSVSTLKIQRTQQEDSAVYLCASSLGGGSGNTIYFGEGSWLTVV.

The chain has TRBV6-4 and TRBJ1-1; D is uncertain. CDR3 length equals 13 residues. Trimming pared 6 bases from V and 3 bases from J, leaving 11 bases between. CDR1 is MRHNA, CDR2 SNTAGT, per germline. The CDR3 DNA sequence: TGTGCCAGCAGCACACAGTCGGACACTGAAGCTTTCTTT. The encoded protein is CASSTQSDTEAFF.

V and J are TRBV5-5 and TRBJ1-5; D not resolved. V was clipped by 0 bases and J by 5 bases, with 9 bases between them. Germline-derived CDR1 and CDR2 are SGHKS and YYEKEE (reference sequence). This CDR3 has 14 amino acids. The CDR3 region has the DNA TGTGCCAGCAGCTTGGCCCCATTGGATCAGCCCCAGCATTTT. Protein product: CASSLAPLDQPQHF.

The CDR3 region is CASSGNQGLGQTQYF. The DNA of the CDR3 is TGTGCCAGCAGTGGCAATCAGGGGTTGGGGCAGACCCAGTACTTC. The chain links TRBV6-1 to TRBJ2-5, with D possibly TRBD1 on 6 matching bases. CDR1 is MNHNS and CDR2 is SASEGT in the germline V gene. V lost 4 bases to trimming and J lost 6 bases, with 18 bases between them. The CDR3 covers 15 residues.

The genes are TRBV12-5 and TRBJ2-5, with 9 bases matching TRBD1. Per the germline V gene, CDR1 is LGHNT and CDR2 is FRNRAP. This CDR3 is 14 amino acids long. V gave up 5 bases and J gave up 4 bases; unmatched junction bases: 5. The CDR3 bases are TGTGCTAGTGGTCCCGGACAGGGGCCAGAGACCCAGTACTTC. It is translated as CASGPGQGPETQYF.

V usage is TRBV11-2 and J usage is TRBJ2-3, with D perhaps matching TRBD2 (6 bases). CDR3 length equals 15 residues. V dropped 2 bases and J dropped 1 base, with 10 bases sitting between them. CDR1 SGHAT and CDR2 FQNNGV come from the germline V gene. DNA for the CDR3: TGTGCCAGCAGCTTAATTCCTAGCGGCACAGATACGCAGTATTTT. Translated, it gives CASSLIPSGTDTQYF.

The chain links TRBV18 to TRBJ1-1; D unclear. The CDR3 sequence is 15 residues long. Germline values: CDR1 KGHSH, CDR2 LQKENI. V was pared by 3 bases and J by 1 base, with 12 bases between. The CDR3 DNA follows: TGTGCCAGCTCACCGGGCGTCCTGGGGAACACTGAAGCTTTCTTT. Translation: CASSPGVLGNTEAFF.

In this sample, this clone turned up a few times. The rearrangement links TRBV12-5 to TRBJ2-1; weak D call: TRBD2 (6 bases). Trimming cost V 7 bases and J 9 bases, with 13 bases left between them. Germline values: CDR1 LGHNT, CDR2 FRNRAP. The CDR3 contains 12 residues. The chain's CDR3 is CASALTRVEQFF. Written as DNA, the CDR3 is TGTGCTAGTGCCTTGACTAGGGTTGAGCAGTTCTTC.

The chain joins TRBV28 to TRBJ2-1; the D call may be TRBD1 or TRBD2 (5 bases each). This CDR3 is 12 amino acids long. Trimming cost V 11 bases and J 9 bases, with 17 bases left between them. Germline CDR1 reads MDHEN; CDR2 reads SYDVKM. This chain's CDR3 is CACGGTPVEQFF. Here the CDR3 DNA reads TGTGCCTGTGGGGGAACCCCAGTTGAGCAGTTCTTC.